The present entry profiles one TCR beta chain with its context. The data were taken from a study of PD-1 blockade in classical Hodgkin lymphoma. Time point defined: cycle 4 day 1 (C4D1), after more than five weeks of nivolumab. All the patients suffered relapse after autologous stem cell transplantation, and brentuximab vedotin exposure differed. Purified CD4+ T cells were obtained from thawed PBMCs through magnetic negative selection. Germline values: CDR1 MNHNY, CDR2 SVGAGI (reference sequence). V dropped 8 bases and J dropped 12; count of bases not matched to a gene: 16. The length of the CDR3 is 14 residues. Profiled with immunoSEQ multiplex PCR; TCRdb holds only in-frame clones, not every one. Of fewer than 35,000 clones listed, about 88% are singletons.

The sample in question was CD4+ T cells from blood, obtained before the fourth cycle of nivolumab. The chain employs TRBV6-6 and TRBJ2-1; 7 bases are a match to TRBD2. This receptor was identified in a human donor with classical Hodgkin lymphoma. The CDR3 loop is CASPAGTHQSVQFF. Written as DNA, the CDR3 is TGTGCCAGCCCAGCGGGGACCCATCAAAGTGTGCAGTTCTTC.